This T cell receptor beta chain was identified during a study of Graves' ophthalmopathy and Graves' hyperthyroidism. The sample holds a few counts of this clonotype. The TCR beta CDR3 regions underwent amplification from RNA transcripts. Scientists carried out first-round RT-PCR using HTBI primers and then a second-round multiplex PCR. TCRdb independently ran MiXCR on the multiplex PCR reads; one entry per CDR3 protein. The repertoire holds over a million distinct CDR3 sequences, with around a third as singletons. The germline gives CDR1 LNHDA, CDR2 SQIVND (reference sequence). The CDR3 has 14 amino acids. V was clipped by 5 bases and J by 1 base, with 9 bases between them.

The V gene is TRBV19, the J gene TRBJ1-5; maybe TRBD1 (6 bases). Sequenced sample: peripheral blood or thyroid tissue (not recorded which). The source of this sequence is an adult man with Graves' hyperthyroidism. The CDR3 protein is CASSWDTSNQPQHF. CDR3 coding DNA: TGTGCCAGTAGTTGGGACACAAGCAATCAGCCCCAGCATTTT.